These T cell receptor beta chains were read from a single sample in a study of blood T cell repertoires in COVID-19. The repertoire was sequenced with immunoSEQ multiplex PCR; TCRdb's copy has only in-frame clones and lacks some. The sample gives roughly 110,000 clones, around 80% of which show up once; approximately 4.5% is in the top ten. Sequencing was performed on peripheral blood. Every receptor here comes from a man in his 70s with acute or convalescent COVID-19. The CDR3 runs from the conserved cysteine through the conserved F or W. Each record gives: V gene, D gene, J gene, clone size, CDR3 DNA, CDR3 protein. The D gene is left open where the match is weak. Only part of the rows carry a size: once, few, many, or a class if the clone is expanded.

>TRBV5-6|-|TRBJ2-5|-
TGTGCCAGCAGCTTGCAGGGACTCCAAGAGACCCAGTACTTC
CASSLQGLQETQYF
>TRBV19|-|TRBJ1-6|-
TGTGCCAGTAGTCTGTCGGGGTCACCCCTCCACTTT
CASSLSGSPLHF
>TRBV7-3|TRBD1|TRBJ2-2|-
TGTGCCAGCAGCCAAACAGGGGACGGGGAGCTGTTTTTT
CASSQTGDGELFF
>TRBV6-5|-|TRBJ1-3|-
TGTGCCAGCAGTTCCGGGACAGGAAACACCATATATTTT
CASSSGTGNTIYF
>TRBV9|-|TRBJ1-3|-
TGTGCCAGCAGCGTAACTAGACAGGTTGGAGGAAACACCATATATTTT
CASSVTRQVGGNTIYF
>TRBV5-1|-|TRBJ2-2|-
TGCGCCACCGCTAAACAGGCAGCGAACACCGGGGAGCTGTTTTTT
CATAKQAANTGELFF
>TRBV6-6|TRBD1|TRBJ2-2|-
TGTGCCAGCAGTCCGGGACAGGGGTTTCCGAACACCGGGGAGCTGTTTTTT
CASSPGQGFPNTGELFF
>TRBV6-5|-|TRBJ1-1|-
TGTGCCAGCAGTTACCGTGTTAACACTGAAGCTTTCTTT
CASSYRVNTEAFF
>TRBV18|-|TRBJ1-4|-
TGTGCCAGCTCACCAAGACAGTTCAATGAAAAACTGTTTTTT
CASSPRQFNEKLFF
>TRBV25-1|-|TRBJ1-2|-
TGTGCCAGCAGTGAATATGGGGAGGGTGGCTATGGCTACACCTTC
CASSEYGEGGYGYTF
>TRBV10-3|TRBD2|TRBJ2-3|-
TGTGCCATCAGTGGGAGGACTAGCGGGGATGCCGGAGATACGCAGTATTTT
CAISGRTSGDAGDTQYF
>TRBV6-5|-|TRBJ2-7|-
TGTGCCAGCAGTTACCTATCGGGTGCCTACGAGCAGTACTTC
CASSYLSGAYEQYF
>TRBV7-2|TRBD1|TRBJ2-7|-
TGTGCCAGCAGCTCCCTCACCCCCGGACAGGGAGGCGAGCAGTACTTC
CASSSLTPGQGGEQYF
>TRBV5-5|-|TRBJ2-7|-
TGTGCCAGCAGCCGACAGGCCCCAGAGGTCTTC
CASSRQAPEVF
>TRBV12-3/TRBV12-4|-|TRBJ1-4|once
TGTGCCAGCAGACTGGGGGGGAATGAAAAACTGTTTTTT
CASRLGGNEKLFF
>TRBV6-2/TRBV6-3|-|TRBJ1-2|-
TGTGCCAGCAGTTACAGGGAATCGGGATATGGCTACACCTTC
CASSYRESGYGYTF
>TRBV18|-|TRBJ1-4|-
TGTGCCAGCTCACCACGGACAGCAACTAATGAAAAACTGTTTTTT
CASSPRTATNEKLFF
>TRBV7-2|TRBD1|TRBJ2-7|-
TGTGCCAGCAGCTCAAGGACAGGGGGGGCCTACGAGCAGTACTTC
CASSSRTGGAYEQYF
>TRBV10-3|-|TRBJ2-7|-
TGTGCCATCAGTGAGTGGCGGGAACTGGGCGAGCAGTACTTC
CAISEWRELGEQYF
>TRBV29-1|TRBD1|TRBJ1-2|few
TGCAGCGTTGAAGCCGGACAGGACCAAAGCGGCTACACCTTC
CSVEAGQDQSGYTF
>TRBV5-6|-|TRBJ2-5|-
TGTGCCAGCAGCTCGGCGGGGACGGAGACCCAGTACTTC
CASSSAGTETQYF
>TRBV7-8|-|TRBJ1-2|few
TGTGCCAGCAGCTTAGATCCCGTTTATGGCTACACCTTC
CASSLDPVYGYTF
>TRBV19|TRBD2|TRBJ2-2|-
TGTGCCAGTAGTGCCGGGGGGGCCGGGGAGCTGTTTTTT
CASSAGGAGELFF
>TRBV18|-|TRBJ1-2|-
TGTGCCAGCTCACCTCCAGGGTATCGGGGCTACACCTTC
CASSPPGYRGYTF
>TRBV19|-|TRBJ1-1|-
TGTGCCAGTAGTCCTTCGACTGTTAACACTGAAGCTTTCTTT
CASSPSTVNTEAFF
>TRBV6-5|-|TRBJ1-1|-
TGTGCCAGCAGTCCCTCGACAGGAATCACTGAAGCTTTCTTT
CASSPSTGITEAFF
>TRBV3-1/TRBV3-2|TRBD1|TRBJ2-7|-
TGTGCCAGCAGCCAAGGTGCAGGGGGCGGCGAGCAGTACTTC
CASSQGAGGGEQYF
>TRBV5-1|-|TRBJ1-4|-
TGCGCCAGCAGCGTATCGACCGGGTATGTTAGGGAAAAACTGTTTTTT
CASSVSTGYVREKLFF
>TRBV5-5|TRBD1|TRBJ2-7|-
TGTGCCAGCAGCTTCTTGGGGACAGGGGGTTTCGAGCAGTACTTC
CASSFLGTGGFEQYF
>TRBV5-4|-|TRBJ1-1|-
TGTGCCAGCAGCTTGGAACAGAACACTGGAAGTTTCTTT
CASSLEQNTGSFF
>TRBV6-5|TRBD2|TRBJ2-2|-
TGTGCCAGCAGAGACGGGGGGGCCAACACCGGGGAGCTGTTTTTT
CASRDGGANTGELFF
>TRBV3-1/TRBV3-2|-|TRBJ2-2|-
TGTGCCAGCAGCCTGGTCAGGAGGCTGCCGATCCACACCGGGGAGCTGTTTTTT
CASSLVRRLPIHTGELFF
>TRBV5-4|-|TRBJ1-5|-
TGTGCCAGCAGCTTCCTGGGGGCCCAGGGCTTCAATCAGCCCCAGCATTTT
CASSFLGAQGFNQPQHF
>TRBV27|TRBD2|TRBJ2-1|-
TGTGCCAGCAGTTTTATTCGGGGGGGCTACAATGAGCAGTTCTTC
CASSFIRGGYNEQFF
>TRBV19|TRBD1|TRBJ1-2|-
TGTGCCAGTAGCAGGGACAGGGCTATCTATGGCTACACCTTC
CASSRDRAIYGYTF
>TRBV7-2|TRBD1|TRBJ2-5|-
TGTGCCAGCAGCTCGACAGGGAATCCACACCAAGAGACCCAGTACTTC
CASSSTGNPHQETQYF
>TRBV18|TRBD1|TRBJ2-6|-
TGTGCCAGCTCACCTTCAATAATAGCAGGGGGCGCCGGGGCCAACGTCCTGACTTTC
CASSPSIIAGGAGANVLTF
>TRBV9|TRBD1|TRBJ2-1|few
TGTGCCAGCACCGGACAGGGTAGCTCCTACAATGAGCAGTTCTTC
CASTGQGSSYNEQFF
>TRBV9|TRBD2|TRBJ2-1|-
TGTGCCAGCAGCGTATTAAGCGGGGCCGTGTCTGAGCAGTTCTTC
CASSVLSGAVSEQFF
>TRBV10-3|TRBD1|TRBJ2-1|-
TGTGCCATCGGGACAGGGGGCGATTTTGGCAATGAGCAGTTCTTC
CAIGTGGDFGNEQFF
>TRBV7-2|TRBD1|TRBJ1-6|-
TGTGCCAGCAGCGTGACAGGGGGCGCGGATTCACCCCTCCACTTT
CASSVTGGADSPLHF
>TRBV19|-|TRBJ1-6|-
TGTGCCAGTAGTATCCCCGGAGGTGGGCATAATTCACCCCTCCACTTT
CASSIPGGGHNSPLHF
>TRBV11-2|-|TRBJ1-3|once
TGTGCCAGCAGCGTCGGGACACTCTCTGGAAACACCATATATTTT
CASSVGTLSGNTIYF
>TRBV12-3/TRBV12-4|-|TRBJ1-5|-
TGTGCCAGCAGTCAACTCGGTCAGCCCCAGCATTTT
CASSQLGQPQHF
>TRBV27|-|TRBJ2-2|-
TGTGCCAGCAGTTTATTAGGGGTTAGAAGTCACACCGGGGAGCTGTTTTTT
CASSLLGVRSHTGELFF
>TRBV9|TRBD1|TRBJ1-3|-
TGTGCCAGCAGCGGAGGACAGGGGAAGAATGAAGAGTCTGGAAACACCATATATTTT
CASSGGQGKNEESGNTIYF
>TRBV5-8|-|TRBJ1-4|-
TGTGCCAGCAGCTTGGTTGTGGCAGGAACTTTAGAAAAACTGTTTTTT
CASSLVVAGTLEKLFF
>TRBV10-3|-|TRBJ1-6|-
TGTGCCATCAGTGACCAACAGGCTAATTCACCCCTCCACTTT
CAISDQQANSPLHF
>TRBV14|TRBD1|TRBJ1-4|-
TGTGCCAGCAGCCAAAACAGGGGTGAAAAACTGTTTTTT
CASSQNRGEKLFF
>TRBV9|TRBD1|TRBJ2-1|once
TGTGCCAGCAGCGTAGTCGGGACAGACCTTCGGGGAAATGAGCAGTTCTTC
CASSVVGTDLRGNEQFF
>TRBV11-1|-|TRBJ1-1|-
TGTGCCAGCAGCTTCTTGGCAGACTCGGAAGCTTTCTTT
CASSFLADSEAFF
>TRBV6-6|TRBD1|TRBJ2-3|-
TGTGCCAGCACCCGCGGACAGGGGGCAGATACGCAGTATTTT
CASTRGQGADTQYF
>TRBV5-8|-|TRBJ1-5|-
TGTGCCAGCAGCTTGGCATCGGGGAGTTTTCAGCCCCAGCATTTT
CASSLASGSFQPQHF